The text below deals with one TCR beta chain. CDR3 length: 15 amino acids. V was clipped by 4 bases and J by 1 base, with 12 bases between them. CDR1 and CDR2 (germline): SGHRS, YFSETQ. This specimen belongs to a study of blood T cell repertoires in COVID-19. Study-wide background: The origin of the acute and convalescent COVID-19 samples was the United States, Italy and Spain.

Per the study methods: Amplification of reference gene primers provided the estimated nucleated cell counts. Assay used: immunoSEQ multiplex PCR; TCRdb lists only in-frame clones, some missing. V and J calls and clone size follow that table, whereas D and trimming were derived from the DNA. This table has 150,000 to 200,000 clones, 65% to 90% appearing once. This chain joins TRBV5-1 and TRBJ2-1, with a tentative D call TRBD2 (6 bases). The sequence was obtained from a man in his fifties or sixties with acute or convalescent COVID-19. The sequencing sample was made of peripheral blood. The CDR3 region has the DNA TGCGCCAGCAGCCCGGGACTGACTTCCTACAATGAGCAGTTCTTC. As protein: CASSPGLTSYNEQFF.